The 23 T cell receptor beta chains reported below all come from one sample, sequenced in a study of Ad26.COV2.S vaccination and SARS-CoV-2 variants. Indicated treatment: around 19 received Ad26.COV2.S at low or high dose, single or two shots; roughly 5 received placebo; per-sample allocation not given. Day 63 after the first injection of vaccine or placebo was the sampling time. Sequencing used immunoSEQ multiplex PCR; TCRdb keeps in-frame clones, though not all of them. The table has 300,000 to 400,000 clones, about 86% seen once. Sequencing was performed on peripheral blood, taken in a trial of Ad26.COV2.S vaccine versus placebo. All receptors come from a person aged 18-60 years who received the Ad26.COV2.S COVID-19 vaccine or a placebo.

This rearrangement joins TRBV19 to TRBJ1-6; TRBD1 aligns across 7 bases. The length of the CDR3 is 16 residues. The ends lost 4 bases at V and 0 bases at J; junction bases unmatched: 3. Germline V gives CDR1 LNHDA, CDR2 SQIVND (reference sequence). The CDR3 DNA reads as TGTGCCAGTAGTAACAGGGGAAGCTCCTATAATTCACCCCTCCACTTT. Its protein is CASSNRGSSYNSPLHF.

The chain recombines TRBV27 with TRBJ2-1; TRBD2 matches 7 bases. The CDR3 consists of 15 residues. Trimming removed 0 bases from V and 4 bases from J; junction bases left unmatched: 3. CDR1 and CDR2 from the germline V gene are MNHEY and SMNVEV (reference sequence). The CDR3 DNA follows: TGTGCCAGCAGTTTATCGAGCGGGGATTACAATGAGCAGTTCTTC. Protein sequence: CASSLSSGDYNEQFF.

This chain joins TRBV2 and TRBJ2-7, with a possible D match to TRBD1 (6 bases). CDR3 size: 15 residues. Trimming took off 5 bases at V and 0 bases at J, with 14 bases between the two ends. From germline, CDR1 is SNHLY and CDR2 FYNNEI. This CDR3 reads CASSSSQGPSYEQYF. The CDR3 region has the DNA TGTGCCAGCAGTTCGTCCCAGGGGCCCTCCTACGAGCAGTACTTC.

CDR3 protein: CASSRDVRGNTIYF. The CDR3 region has the DNA TGCGCCAGCAGCCGCGACGTCAGGGGAAACACCATATATTTT. This chain joins TRBV5-1 and TRBJ1-3; D not certain. This CDR3 has 14 residues. Germline V gene lookup returns CDR1 SGHRS and CDR2 YFSETQ. V lost 4 bases and J 4 bases, leaving 12 bases between the germline ends.

This chain joins TRBV18 and TRBJ2-7; TRBD1 matches at 10 bases. J gave up 6 bases and V 1 base, and 15 bases lay outside the gene matches. This CDR3 has 18 amino acids. Per the germline V gene, CDR1 is KGHSH and CDR2 is LQKENI. Here the CDR3 reads CASSPRSGSGTGALEQYF. DNA for the CDR3: TGTGCCAGCTCACCACGGAGTGGTAGCGGGACAGGGGCGCTCGAGCAGTACTTC.

The chain's CDR3 is CASSPGTSGGTVGETQYF. The DNA of the CDR3 is TGTGCCAGCAGCCCCGGGACTAGCGGGGGAACCGTGGGGGAGACCCAGTACTTC. The chain couples TRBV5-4 to TRBJ2-5; 14 bases line up with TRBD2. Germline V CDR1 and CDR2: SGHNT, YYREEE (reference sequence). The CDR3 is 18 amino acids. Losses at the gene ends were 4 bases for V and 5 bases for J; bases not matched to a gene: 13.

This chain joins TRBV29-1 and TRBJ1-2; 8 bases agree with TRBD1. After removal of 7 bases from V and 6 bases from J, the junction contained 10 bases not matched to a gene. The CDR3 has 13 residues. Germline V gene sequence: CDR1 SQVTM, CDR2 ANQGSEA. DNA for the CDR3: TGCAGCGCTCTACAGGGGGGGTCGGATGGCTACACCTTC. Protein product: CSALQGGSDGYTF.

V usage is TRBV7-9 and J usage is TRBJ2-3; possible D gene TRBD2, 5 bases. CDR3 size: 16 residues. Germline-derived CDR1 and CDR2 are SEHNR and FQNEAQ (reference sequence). The germline V and J ends were trimmed by 6 bases and 5 bases, with 21 bases remaining between them. The CDR3 is CASSPIMGFGIDTQYF. CDR3 coding DNA: TGTGCCAGCAGTCCGATTATGGGGTTCGGGATAGATACGCAGTATTTT.

To note about this clone: A much larger clone lies one base from this, so it may be a read error. J is TRBJ2-7 and V is TRBV20-1, with D unclear. The CDR3 covers 11 residues. Trimming cost V 2 bases and J 2 bases, with 4 bases left between them. The germline V gene encodes CDR1 DFQATT and CDR2 SNEGSKA (reference sequence). CDR3 DNA: TGCAGTGCTAGACAGCCCTACGAGCAGTACTTC. This gives the protein CSARQPYEQYF.

This chain joins TRBV14 and TRBJ2-7; D is possibly TRBD2 (6 bases). The CDR3 totals 15 residues. Germline CDR1 is SGHDN and CDR2 is FVKESK. The V gene lost 0 bases and the J gene lost 3 bases, with 12 bases spanning the gap. CDR3 in amino acids: CASSQDYGSDYEQYF. The CDR3 bases are TGTGCCAGCAGCCAAGATTACGGGAGCGACTACGAGCAGTACTTC.

The DNA for the CDR3 is TGTGCCAGCAGCCAAGAAGGGGGGGCGTGGAATGAGCAGTTCTTC. It specifies CASSQEGGAWNEQFF. This rearrangement joins TRBV4-2 to TRBJ2-1; perhaps TRBD2 as D (7 bases). The CDR3 loop spans 15 amino acids. V dropped 0 bases and J dropped 7 bases, with 13 bases sitting between them. Germline values: CDR1 LGHNA, CDR2 YNFKEQ.

The chain uses TRBV5-5 and TRBJ1-1; D ambiguous. Trimming removed 2 bases from V and 8 bases from J, with 13 bases in between. CDR1 and CDR2 (germline): SGHKS, YYEKEE (reference sequence). The CDR3 is 13 amino acids. CDR3 nucleotides: TGTGCCAGCAGCTTAGTTTTAAGGCAGGAAGCTTTCTTT. Residues: CASSLVLRQEAFF.

The V and J genes are TRBV4-2 and TRBJ2-1; D is perhaps TRBD1 (6 bases). V was cut by 0 bases and J by 2 bases, with 8 bases left in between. In germline, CDR1 is LGHNA, CDR2 YNFKEQ. This CDR3 has 15 amino acids. In DNA, the CDR3 is TGTGCCAGCAGCCAAGAGGACAGCCCCTACAATGAGCAGTTCTTC. It translates to CASSQEDSPYNEQFF.

The chain uses TRBV6-2 or TRBV6-3 and TRBJ2-7, with 7 nucleotides matching TRBD2. Germline CDR1 is MNHEY and CDR2 is SVGEGT. The J segment lost 0 bases and the V segment lost 8 bases, leaving 7 bases of the junction unmatched. CDR3 length equals 14 residues. Here the CDR3 reads CASGRWDYSYEQYF. The CDR3 DNA is TGTGCCAGCGGCCGGTGGGACTACTCCTACGAGCAGTACTTC.

This clone was seen a handful of times. The chain links TRBV12-1 to TRBJ1-5. TRBV12-1 is a pseudogene segment. The CDR3 is 13 amino acids. CDR3 sequence (DNA): TGTGCCAGCTTACCGAGCTTCAATCAGCCCCAGCATTTT. Encoded protein: CASLPSFNQPQHF.

The genes are TRBV7-9 and TRBJ1-5, with D unclear. The germline V gene has CDR1 SEHNR and CDR2 FQNEAQ (reference sequence). V was pared by 7 bases and J by 4 bases, with 11 bases between. The length of the CDR3 is 13 residues. CDR3 sequence (DNA): TGTGCCAGCACCCCTGGGGAAAATCAGCCCCAGCATTTT. This translates into CASTPGENQPQHF. Using reference TRBV7-9 and TRBJ1-5 for the parts outside the CDR3, the full variable domain is DTGVSQNPRHKITKRGQNVTFRCDPISEHNRLYWYRQTLGQGPEFLTYFQNEAQLEKSRLLSDRFSAERPKGSFSTLEIQRTEQGDSAMYLCASTPGENQPQHFGDGTRLSIL.

The genes are TRBV5-8 and TRBJ1-6; D is ambiguous. The CDR3 runs to 14 residues. Trimming pared 3 bases from V and 1 base from J, leaving 5 bases between. The germline V gene has CDR1 SGHTS and CDR2 YDEGEE. This CDR3 is CASSSGSYNSPLHF. CDR3 DNA sequence: TGTGCCAGCAGCTCCGGGTCCTATAATTCACCCCTCCACTTT.

This clone was detected once. The rearrangement links TRBV23-1 to TRBJ1-5; D ambiguous. TRBV23-1 counts as an open reading frame of uncertain function. CDR3 length equals 19 residues. The V and J ends lost 8 bases and 0 bases respectively, with 26 bases between them. The CDR3, as DNA: TGCGCCAGCCCACGTTGCAGCGGGTGGGATTCATATAGCAATCAGCCCCAGCATTTT. Translation: CASPRCSGWDSYSNQPQHF.

The chain employs TRBV7-2 and TRBJ2-7, with D hard to call. Trimming removed 4 bases from V and 2 bases from J, with 6 bases in between. Germline V lookup: CDR1 SGHTA, CDR2 FQGNSA. This CDR3 contains 12 residues. The CDR3 DNA reads as TGTGCCAGCAGCTCACTGACCTACGAGCAGTACTTC. It codes for CASSSLTYEQYF.

The chain joins TRBV14 to TRBJ2-7; TRBD1 matches at 8 bases. CDR3 length equals 14 residues. V gave up 3 bases and J gave up 5 bases; unmatched junction bases: 6. CDR1 is SGHDN and CDR2 is FVKESK in the germline V gene. In DNA, the CDR3 is TGTGCCAGCAGCCAGACAGGGGATGTACACGAGCAGTACTTC. This gives the protein CASSQTGDVHEQYF.

The table lists this clone with a count of one. The rearrangement joins TRBV5-4 to TRBJ2-7, with 14 bases matching TRBD2. This CDR3 contains 14 residues. From germline, CDR1 is SGHNT and CDR2 YYREEE (reference sequence). The trim removed 3 bases at V and 7 bases at J, leaving 3 bases unmatched. The CDR3 coding sequence is TGTGCCAGCAGCTCGGGACTAGCGGGGGTTGAGCAGTACTTC. Translating gives CASSSGLAGVEQYF.

The rearrangement links TRBV14 to TRBJ2-2; 7 bases align to TRBD2. CDR1 SGHDN and CDR2 FVKESK come from the germline V gene. The CDR3 totals 17 residues. Unmatched junction bases numbered 10, after V lost 1 base and J lost 5 bases. The CDR3 DNA reads as TGTGCCAGCAGCCAAGTTGGCCTAGCGGTAGAAACCGGGGAGCTGTTTTTT. Protein: CASSQVGLAVETGELFF.

V is TRBV27 and J is TRBJ2-1; TRBD2 agrees at 10 bases. The V and J ends lost 7 bases and 8 bases, in that order; junction bases with no gene match: 20. CDR3 length equals 18 residues. The germline CDR1 and CDR2 sequences are MNHEY and SMNVEV (reference sequence). CDR3 sequence reads: CASILSRGPSGSMHEQFF. As DNA, the CDR3 is TGTGCCAGCATTCTCTCCCGGGGGCCTAGCGGGAGTATGCATGAGCAGTTCTTC.